Below are 5 T cell receptor beta chains sequenced from a single sample in a study of OX40 agonist ivuxolimab in advanced cancers. Repertoires were generated with immunoSEQ multiplex PCR, while TCRdb's copy carries only in-frame clones and drops some. The sample yields tens of thousands of clones, about 81% seen once. The input for sequencing was CD4+ or CD8+ T cells sorted from blood, taken in a trial of the OX40 agonist ivuxolimab. The receptors were sampled from an adult with an advanced solid tumor such as melanoma, head and neck, liver or kidney cancer.

The J gene is TRBJ2-3, the V gene TRBV19; D is ambiguous. Germline CDR1 and CDR2: LNHDA and SQIVND (reference sequence). The CDR3 covers 13 residues. V was clipped by 4 bases and J by 0 bases, with 5 bases between them. The CDR3 spells CASSKGSTDTQYF. The CDR3 nucleotides are TGTGCCAGTAGTAAAGGTAGCACAGATACGCAGTATTTT.

V usage is TRBV28 and J usage is TRBJ1-1; D gene uncertain. Germline CDR1 reads MDHEN; CDR2 reads SYDVKM. The CDR3 contains 10 residues. Trimming removed 6 bases at V and 1 base at J, with 0 bases between. The CDR3 loop is CASRNTEAFF. For the CDR3, the DNA is TGTGCCAGCAGGAACACTGAAGCTTTCTTT.

The chain combines TRBV2 with TRBJ1-5; possible D gene TRBD1, 5 bases. V was trimmed by 7 bases and J by 3 bases, leaving 19 bases between them. Germline values: CDR1 SNHLY, CDR2 FYNNEI. There are 16 residues in the CDR3. The CDR3 coding sequence is TGTGCCAGCACCAGAGGGGTTATACTCCCCAATCAGCCCCAGCATTTT. This encodes CASTRGVILPNQPQHF.

The chain uses TRBV11-2 and TRBJ2-3; D might be TRBD2 (5 bases). CDR3 length: 15 amino acids. CDR1 is SGHAT, CDR2 FQNNGV, per germline. The V end was cut by 0 bases, the J end by 3 bases, with 10 bases between. The DNA for the CDR3 is TGTGCCAGCAGCTTAGATACGGGGAGAACAGATACGCAGTATTTT. The encoded protein is CASSLDTGRTDTQYF.

This chain uses TRBV7-9 with TRBJ2-3, with 9 bases fitting TRBD2. With V trimmed by 5 bases and J by 4 bases, 10 bases remained unmatched. CDR3 length: 16 residues. The germline V gene has CDR1 SEHNR and CDR2 FQNEAQ (reference sequence). The CDR3 protein is CASSPPGGRVSDTQYF. The CDR3 DNA follows: TGTGCCAGCAGCCCCCCTGGCGGGAGGGTGTCAGATACGCAGTATTTT.